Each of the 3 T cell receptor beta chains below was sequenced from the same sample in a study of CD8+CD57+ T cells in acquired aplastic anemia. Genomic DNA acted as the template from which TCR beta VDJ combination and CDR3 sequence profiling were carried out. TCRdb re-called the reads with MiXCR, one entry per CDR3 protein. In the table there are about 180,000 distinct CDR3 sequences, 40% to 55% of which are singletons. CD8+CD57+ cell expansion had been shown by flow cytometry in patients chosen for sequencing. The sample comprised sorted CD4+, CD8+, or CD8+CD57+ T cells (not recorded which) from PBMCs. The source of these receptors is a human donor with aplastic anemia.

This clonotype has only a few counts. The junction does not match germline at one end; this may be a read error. CDR3 sequence (DNA): TGTGCTAGCAGCTTTACAGGATTGAGGGAGACCCAGTACTTC. It is translated as CASSFTGLRETQYF. The rearrangement links TRBV7-7 to TRBJ2-5; possibly TRBD1 for D (5 bases). This CDR3 is 14 amino acids long. The germline CDR1 and CDR2 sequences are SSHAT and FNYEAQ (reference sequence).

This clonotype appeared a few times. The CDR3 reads CGHRGCCYYGYTF. DNA for the CDR3: TGTGGACACAGGGGATGTTGCTACTATGGCTACACCTTC. V usage is TRBV27 and J usage is TRBJ1-2, with 7 bases that match TRBD1. This CDR3 spans 13 amino acids. Germline V gene lookup returns CDR1 MNHEY and CDR2 SMNVEV (reference sequence).

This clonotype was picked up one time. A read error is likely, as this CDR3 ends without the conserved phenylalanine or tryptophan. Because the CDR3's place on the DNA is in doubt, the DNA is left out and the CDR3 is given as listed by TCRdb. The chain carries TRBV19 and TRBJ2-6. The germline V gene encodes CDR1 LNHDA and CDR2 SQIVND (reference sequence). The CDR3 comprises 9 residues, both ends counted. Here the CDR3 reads CASSIYDVI.